This record looks at one TCR beta chain sequence and its context. Germline V gene sequence: CDR1 SGDLS, CDR2 YYNGEE. The J segment lost 5 bases and the V segment lost 2 bases, leaving 4 bases of the junction unmatched. CDR3 length: 15 amino acids. The sample is drawn from a study of cytomegalovirus exposure and HLA in healthy donors. Both 60 Vbeta primers and 13 Jbeta primers went into the PCR. The assay was immunoSEQ multiplex PCR, and TCRdb's table has in-frame clones only and misses some. Of some 95,000 clones listed, over 65% were seen once; the top ten hold 16%. The receptor's source is a woman under 30 in good health and CMV-seropositive. The chain employs TRBV9 and TRBJ2-1; 10 bases match TRBD2. The sequenced sample was PBMCs. CDR3 bases: TGTGCCAGCAGCGTCGGACTAGCGGCCGACAATGAGCAGTTCTTC. Protein: CASSVGLAADNEQFF. The entire variable domain, with the rest obtained from reference TRBV9 and TRBJ2-1, is as follows: DSGVTQTPKHLITATGQRVTLRCSPRSGDLSVYWYQQSLDQGLQFLIQYYNGEERAKGNILERFSAQQFPDLHSELNLSSLELGDSALYFCASSVGLAADNEQFFGPGTRLTVL.